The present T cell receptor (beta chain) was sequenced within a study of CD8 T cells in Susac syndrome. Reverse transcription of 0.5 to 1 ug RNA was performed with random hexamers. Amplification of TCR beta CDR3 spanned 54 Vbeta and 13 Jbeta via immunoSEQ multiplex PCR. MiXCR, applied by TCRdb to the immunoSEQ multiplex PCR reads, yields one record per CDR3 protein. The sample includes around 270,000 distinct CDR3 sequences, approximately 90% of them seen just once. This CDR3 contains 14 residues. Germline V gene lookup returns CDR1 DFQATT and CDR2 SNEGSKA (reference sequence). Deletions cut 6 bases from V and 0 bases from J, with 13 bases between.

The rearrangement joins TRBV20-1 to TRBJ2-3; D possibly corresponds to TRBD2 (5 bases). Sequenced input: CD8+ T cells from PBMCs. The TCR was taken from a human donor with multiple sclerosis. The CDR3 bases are TGCAGTGCCCCAGGCGGGTTTAGCACAGATACGCAGTATTTT. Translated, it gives CSAPGGFSTDTQYF.